This T cell receptor (beta chain) originates from a study of T cells in Graves' hyperthyroidism and ophthalmopathy. RNA transcripts yielded amplified TCR beta CDR3 regions. A first-round RT-PCR of the TCR CDR3 used the HTBI primer set. TCRdb re-analysed the multiplex PCR reads in MiXCR, keeping a single row per CDR3 protein. Here the sample spans roughly 750,000 distinct CDR3 sequences, about 15% being singletons. With 2 bases clipped from V and 3 bases from J, the junction kept 11 bases outside the gene matches. The CDR3 spans 16 residues. The germline V gene has CDR1 DFQATT and CDR2 SNEGSKA (reference sequence). This clonotype was found a few times.

The clonotype comes from a man younger than 35 with Graves' hyperthyroidism. V and J are TRBV20-1 and TRBJ2-5; 8 nucleotides match TRBD2. The source material was blood. In DNA, the CDR3 is TGCAGTGCTAGATCCTTGACTAGCGCCAATAAAGAGACCCAGTACTTC. It yields the protein CSARSLTSANKETQYF.